The clone carrying this T cell receptor (beta chain) appeared a single time. The antigen is undetermined. At one boundary the junction diverges from the germline segment, which might be a read error. This sample stems from a study of regulatory T cells in long-lasting Graves disease. As to time point: persistent/refractory GD, antithyroid drugs over 5 years with positive TRAb. RNA isolated from PBMCs was used to make the TCR library. iRepertoire HTBI primers and Arm-PCR of CDR3 regions built TCR beta libraries. TCRdb redid the calling of the multiplex PCR reads with MiXCR, one entry per CDR3 protein. Among some 330,000 distinct CDR3 sequences listed, 20% to 25% were seen once. Per germline, CDR1 DFQATT and CDR2 SNEGSKA (reference sequence). The CDR3 spans 16 residues. Study-level findings and limits: TRBV28, TRBJ1-2 and TRBJ2-5 emerged as the favored segments in persistent disease. Those with persistent disease had in common more public clonotypes (2,741) than new patients (966). Patients whose Graves' disease persisted exhibited lower TCR diversity than those newly diagnosed.

The gene calls are TRBV20-1 and TRBJ2-5, with 10 bases fitting TRBD1. The source material was peripheral blood mononuclear cells (PBMCs), sampled when the disease was refractory, from a patient treated with antithyroid drugs. The TCR originated in a woman aged 40 to 55 with Graves disease. CDR3 DNA: TGCAGTGCTAGTACCTCCGGGACAGGGGTCCCAGAGATCCAGTACTTC. Translating gives CSASTSGTGVPEIQYF.